The clone carrying this TCR beta chain was counted ten times or more. Its target is not known. This specimen belongs to a study of CD8+CD57+ T cells in acquired aplastic anemia. Study findings and constraints: The same twenty-nine CD8+ CDR3 sequences occurred in patients and in controls.

This CDR3 comprises 15 residues. Germline-derived CDR1 and CDR2 are SGHTA and FQGNSA. The ends lost 5 bases at V and 1 base at J; junction bases unmatched: 5. Template material for TCR beta VDJ and CDR3 profiling consisted of genomic DNA. TCRdb used MiXCR to reprocess the reads, holding one entry per CDR3 protein. The sample holds 120,000 or so distinct CDR3 sequences, approximately 40% seen once. Previously, flow cytometry had revealed CD8+CD57+ cell expansion in the patients chosen for sequencing. Blood came from patients not yet given any therapy. The receptor's source is a human donor with aplastic anemia. Material: sorted CD4+, CD8+, or CD8+CD57+ T cells (not recorded which) from PBMCs. This chain links TRBV7-2 with TRBJ2-1; 7 bases agree with TRBD1. CDR3 sequence reads: CASSRPTGSYNEQFF. DNA of the CDR3: TGTGCCAGCAGCCGACCGACAGGGTCCTACAATGAGCAGTTCTTC.